The 3 T cell receptor beta chains listed next were all sequenced from one sample in a study of shared clonotypes between healthy human individuals. Sequencing was performed with immunoSEQ multiplex PCR; in TCRdb, only in-frame clones are kept and a portion is missing. The sample lists 450,000 to 600,000 clones, 79% occurring once. The sample taken for sequencing was PBMCs. The receptor set was obtained from a middle-aged woman in good health. Some clones in this sample may be carry-over from other donors' samples.

For the CDR3, the DNA is TGCAGCGTTGTGCGGGGGGTTGGCTACAATGAGCAGTTCTTC. The encoded protein is CSVVRGVGYNEQFF. V gene TRBV29-1 combines with J gene TRBJ2-1; TRBD2 aligns across 8 bases. Germline values: CDR1 SQVTM, CDR2 ANQGSEA. V lost 4 bases and J lost 3; bases outside the gene matches: 5. The CDR3 loop spans 14 amino acids.

The rearrangement joins TRBV7-9 to TRBJ2-7, with 13 nucleotides matching TRBD2. Trimming took 1 base from V and 4 from J; bases not matched to a gene: 1. The germline gives CDR1 SEHNR, CDR2 FQNEAQ (reference sequence). CDR3 size: 15 residues. CDR3 sequence: CASSLGLAGGYEQYF. The CDR3 DNA reads TGTGCCAGCAGCTTAGGACTAGCGGGAGGATACGAGCAGTACTTC.

The chain recombines TRBV7-2 with TRBJ2-7; D is possibly TRBD1 or TRBD2 (7 bases each). This CDR3 has 15 amino acids. Germline CDR1 and CDR2: SGHTA and FQGNSA. V was clipped by 3 bases and J by 3 bases, with 15 bases between them. As DNA, the CDR3 is TGTGCCAGCAGCTTCTCAGGGGGACTACGCTACGAGCAGTACTTC. It is translated as CASSFSGGLRYEQYF.